This TCR beta chain originates from a study of long-term antiretroviral therapy in people with HIV. HIV-positive participants were all treated in the United States. The CDR3 runs to 13 residues. Trimming at V came to 7 bases and at J to 6 bases, leaving 11 bases not matched to a gene. Germline assignment: CDR1 SQVTM and CDR2 ANQGSEA. The immunoSEQ assay was v3.0, run at survey level. This table comes from immunoSEQ multiplex PCR, and its TCRdb copy is limited to in-frame clones, with some not included. Of around 23,000 clones in the sample, 65% to 90% were seen once. Findings and caveats of the study: Clones expanded before ART dominated the repertoire at all time points.

Turning to this clone: Its antigen is as yet unknown.

The starting material was unsorted PBMCs, obtained at the start of antiretroviral therapy, before treatment. This chain connects TRBV29-1 to TRBJ2-7; 8 positions match TRBD1. This clonotype was obtained from a woman aged 18-29 years with HIV. CDR3 protein: CSAKTGVESEQYF. The CDR3 DNA follows: TGCAGCGCCAAGACAGGGGTCGAGAGCGAGCAGTACTTC.